Below, one T cell receptor beta chain is given with its context. Its cognate antigen is unknown. These data come from a study of regulatory T cells in long-lasting Graves disease. The study's findings and limits: Among the persistent patients, roughly 2,500 public clonotypes were shared, more than the 950 to 1,000 shared among new patients.

Regarding time point: newly diagnosed GD, antithyroid drugs for less than 3 months. With RNA extracted from PBMCs as input, the TCR library was made. CDR3 regions were amplified by Arm-PCR using iRepertoire HTBI primers to build TCR beta libraries. MiXCR, applied by TCRdb to the multiplex PCR reads, yields one record per CDR3 protein. Found here are approximately 440,000 distinct CDR3 sequences, 15% to 20% of them singletons; the top ten hold 10% to 15%. The CDR3 loop spans 16 amino acids. Germline V gene lookup returns CDR1 MDHEN and CDR2 SYDVKM. With 4 bases clipped from V and 2 bases from J, the junction kept 11 bases outside the gene matches. These same records also appear under a second study, on T cells in Graves' hyperthyroidism and ophthalmopathy.

The receptor's source is a man aged 35 to 55 with Graves disease. The chain is built from TRBV28 and TRBJ2-7, with 7 bases that match TRBD1. This sample comprised peripheral blood mononuclear cells (PBMCs), obtained at new diagnosis, from a patient treated with antithyroid drugs. The CDR3 DNA reads as TGTGCCAGCAGTTACACCCTGGGACAGAGAACCTACGAGCAGTACTTC. Translated: CASSYTLGQRTYEQYF.